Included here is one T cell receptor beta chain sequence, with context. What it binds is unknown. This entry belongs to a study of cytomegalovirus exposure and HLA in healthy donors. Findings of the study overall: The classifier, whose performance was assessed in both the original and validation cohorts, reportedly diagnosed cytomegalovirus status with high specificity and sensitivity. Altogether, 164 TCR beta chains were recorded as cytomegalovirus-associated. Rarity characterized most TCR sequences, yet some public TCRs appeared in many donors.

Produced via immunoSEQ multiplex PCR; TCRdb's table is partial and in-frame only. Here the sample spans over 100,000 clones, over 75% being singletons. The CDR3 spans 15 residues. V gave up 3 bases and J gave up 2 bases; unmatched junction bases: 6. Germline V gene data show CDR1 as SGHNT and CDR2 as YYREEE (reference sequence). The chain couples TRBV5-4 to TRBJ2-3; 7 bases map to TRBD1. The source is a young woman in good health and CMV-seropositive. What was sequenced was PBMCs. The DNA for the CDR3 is TGTGCCAGCAGCTCAACGGGACAGTACACAGATACGCAGTATTTT. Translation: CASSSTGQYTDTQYF.